These 8 T cell receptor beta chains were sequenced from one sample in a study of cytomegalovirus exposure and HLA in healthy donors. In the PCR, 60 Vbeta and 13 Jbeta primers were used. The assay was immunoSEQ multiplex PCR, and TCRdb's table has in-frame clones only and misses some. The sample carries tens of thousands of clones, roughly 78% recorded once. The sequenced sample consisted of PBMCs. These receptors all come from a male donor in good health and CMV-seropositive.

The chain combines TRBV29-1 with TRBJ1-2; TRBD1 matches 8 bases. Germline CDR1 SQVTM, CDR2 ANQGSEA. The CDR3 length is 14 residues. V trimming: 3 bases; J trimming: 6 bases; junction bases outside the gene matches: 9. The CDR3 here is CSVDPEQGADGYTF. The CDR3 DNA is TGCAGCGTTGACCCCGAGCAGGGGGCAGATGGCTACACCTTC.

The V gene is TRBV5-1, the J gene TRBJ2-3; D might be TRBD1 (5 bases). Per germline, CDR1 SGHRS and CDR2 YFSETQ. The CDR3 is made up of 15 amino acids. V shed 5 bases and J shed 0 bases, with 13 bases lying between them. The CDR3 here is CASSLTGFSTDTQYF. The DNA of the CDR3 is TGCGCCAGCAGTTTAACAGGTTTTAGCACAGATACGCAGTATTTT.

This clone has just one count. At the DNA level, this CDR3 is encoded by other sequences in the same sample as well. The V call is TRBV28, the J call TRBJ1-2; the match to TRBD1 covers 9 bases. Germline V CDR1 and CDR2: MDHEN, SYDVKM. V gave up 3 bases and J gave up 5 bases; unmatched junction bases: 1. The CDR3 covers 13 residues. The CDR3 bases are TGTGCCAGCAGTTTTGGACAGGGGTATGGCTACACCTTC. It translates to CASSFGQGYGYTF.

This chain uses TRBV5-8 with TRBJ1-5; 9 bases agree with TRBD1. V lost 4 bases to trimming and J lost 2 bases; unmatched junction nucleotides: 7. CDR1 and CDR2 from the germline V gene are SGHTS and YDEGEE. The CDR3 spans 16 residues. The DNA of the CDR3 is TGTGCCAGCAGCCTAAACAGGGGGCCGCGCAATCAGCCCCAGCATTTT. Its protein is CASSLNRGPRNQPQHF. Supplemented by reference TRBV5-8 and TRBJ1-5, the full variable domain reads EAGVTQSPTHLIKTRGQQATLRCSPISGHTSVYWYQQALGLGLQFLLWYDEGEERNRGNFPPRFSGRQFPNYSSELNVNALELEDSALYLCASSLNRGPRNQPQHFGDGTRLSIL.

V usage is TRBV28 and J usage is TRBJ2-7, with TRBD2 matching over 9 bases. Germline CDR1 and CDR2: MDHEN and SYDVKM. Germline trimming cut 4 bases from V and 2 bases from J; bases unmatched to any gene: 15. CDR3 length equals 18 residues. The chain's CDR3 is CASSYPHDSGSSPYEQYF. CDR3 bases: TGTGCCAGCAGTTACCCCCATGATAGCGGGAGTTCCCCCTACGAGCAGTACTTC.

This clone was found a few times. This chain links TRBV9 with TRBJ2-1; 7 bases align to TRBD2. CDR1 is SGDLS, CDR2 YYNGEE, per germline. CDR3 size: 16 residues. Losses at the gene ends were 4 bases for V and 9 bases for J; bases not matched to a gene: 16. Written as DNA, the CDR3 is TGTGCCAGCAGCCCCCGTGGTAGCGGGCAAGTTGCTGAGCAGTTCTTC. Amino acids: CASSPRGSGQVAEQFF.

In its sample, this clone was seen a few times. This chain uses TRBV2 with TRBJ2-1, with 8 bases lining up with TRBD2. There are 16 residues in the CDR3. V shed 6 bases, J shed 2 bases, and the junction held 9 bases outside the gene matches. Germline V gene sequence: CDR1 SNHLY, CDR2 FYNNEI. Here the CDR3 reads CASSGILAVTYNEQFF. The DNA for the CDR3 is TGTGCCAGCAGCGGTATACTAGCGGTTACCTACAATGAGCAGTTCTTC.

The chain is built from TRBV15 and TRBJ1-2, with 8 positions matching TRBD1. This CDR3 region has 12 residues. Germline trimming cut 9 bases from V and 4 bases from J; bases unmatched to any gene: 4. Germline assignment: CDR1 LNHNV and CDR2 YYDKDF (reference sequence). Here the CDR3 reads CATSGGSYGYTF. The CDR3 DNA is TGTGCCACGTCAGGGGGCAGCTATGGCTACACCTTC.